This T cell receptor beta chain originates from a study of shared T cell receptors in the human thymus. The CDR3 spans 15 residues. The V gene end was trimmed by 5 bases and the J gene end by 3 bases; junction bases not matched to a gene: 6. Germline V gives CDR1 SGHNT, CDR2 YENEEA. In this sample, this clone turned up a few times. TCRdb's copy holds only in-frame clones and misses some; the assay was immunoSEQ multiplex PCR. This table has almost 550,000 clones, 78% appearing once. These records were also assigned to another study, of human thymus T cells. That investigation notes: Serving as donors were healthy Finnish infants, each of whom was having open corrective surgery for congenital heart defects. Surgeons resected thymus tissue during corrective heart surgery. Apparent skewing of V and J gene usage characterized both thymic and blood repertoires. Thymic repertoires overlap heavily among unrelated individuals, related research has reported.

This chain connects TRBV11-3 to TRBJ2-7; TRBD2 agrees at 11 bases. The clonotype originates from a boy under two years old with a congenital heart defect. The sequenced sample consisted of thymocytes. Here the CDR3 DNA reads TGTGCCAGCAGCCTAGCGGGAGGACAAATCTACGAGCAGTACTTC. It encodes CASSLAGGQIYEQYF.